The 30 T cell receptor beta chains in this list originate from one sample, sequenced in a study of cytomegalovirus exposure and HLA in healthy donors. The table came from immunoSEQ multiplex PCR; TCRdb's copy has only in-frame clones and leaves some out. The sample has some 68,000 clones; roughly 94% are singletons. The sample consisted of PBMCs. The receptors come from a man in his late teens or twenties in good health and CMV-seropositive.

This chain uses TRBV19 with TRBJ2-1, with a tentative D call TRBD1 (6 bases). Germline values: CDR1 LNHDA, CDR2 SQIVND (reference sequence). V was clipped by 5 bases and J by 7 bases, with 18 bases between them. The CDR3 totals 15 residues. The CDR3 DNA reads as TGTGCCAGTAGTGTGCAGGGGATCCGGGATAATGAGCAGTTCTTC. Protein sequence: CASSVQGIRDNEQFF.

The genes are TRBV27 and TRBJ1-6; D might be TRBD1 (5 bases). Germline CDR1 is MNHEY and CDR2 is SMNVEV (reference sequence). Trimming removed 7 bases from V and 7 bases from J, with 11 bases in between. The CDR3 covers 13 residues. This chain's CDR3 is CASTWGVNSPLHF. CDR3 coding DNA: TGTGCCAGCACCTGGGGGGTGAATTCACCCCTCCACTTT.

This clone was seen only once. In DNA form, the CDR3 reads TGTGCCAGCAGTGAACCGGCGGCTCGGACGCAGTATTTT. This gives the protein CASSEPAARTQYF. The V call is TRBV6-1, the J call TRBJ2-3; D unclear. The germline V and J ends were trimmed by 2 bases and 9 bases, with 12 bases remaining between them. Germline CDR1 and CDR2: MNHNS and SASEGT. The CDR3 extends over 13 amino acids.

The J gene is TRBJ2-1, the V gene TRBV7-2, with 7 bases fitting TRBD2. This CDR3 is built from 14 residues. The trim removed 5 bases at V and 10 bases at J, leaving 11 bases unmatched. In germline, CDR1 is SGHTA, CDR2 FQGNSA. CDR3 nucleotides: TGTGCCAGCAGCCCCGCTGCGGGAGTAAAGGAGCAGTTCTTC. Its protein is CASSPAAGVKEQFF.

The chain has TRBV19 and TRBJ2-7; 9 bases are a match to TRBD1. Germline CDR1 is LNHDA and CDR2 is SQIVND (reference sequence). The CDR3 has 15 residues. Trimming cost V 3 bases and J 2 bases; bases outside gene matches: 5. The CDR3 DNA sequence: TGTGCCAGTAGTATGGAACAGGGGGCGGCCTACGAGCAGTACTTC. Protein: CASSMEQGAAYEQYF. The variable domain in full, completed from reference TRBV19 and TRBJ2-7, reads DGGITQSPKYLFRKEGQNVTLSCEQNLNHDAMYWYRQDPGQGLRLIYYSQIVNDFQKGDIAEGYSVSREKKESFPLTVTSAQKNPTAFYLCASSMEQGAAYEQYFGPGTRLTVT.

The chain employs TRBV29-1 and TRBJ2-3; the D gene is possibly TRBD1 (6 bases). The germline gives CDR1 SQVTM, CDR2 ANQGSEA. The CDR3 has 13 residues. V lost 6 bases to trimming and J lost 5 bases, with 15 bases between them. CDR3 residues: CSVLVGAGDTQYF. The CDR3 DNA reads TGCAGCGTCTTAGTGGGGGCTGGAGATACGCAGTATTTT.

The table lists this clone with a count of one. The chain uses TRBV10-3 and TRBJ2-5, with TRBD2 identical over 12 bases. CDR1 and CDR2 (germline): ENHRY, SYGVKD. With 4 bases clipped from V and 5 bases from J, the junction kept 2 bases outside the gene matches. This CDR3 spans 14 amino acids. CDR3 loop: CAISGLAGDETQYF. The DNA of the CDR3 is TGTGCCATCAGTGGACTAGCGGGAGACGAGACCCAGTACTTC.

This rearrangement joins TRBV18 to TRBJ2-7; 10 nucleotides align to TRBD1. Trimming cost V 2 bases and J 4 bases; bases outside gene matches: 5. CDR1 and CDR2 from the germline V gene are KGHSH and LQKENI. This CDR3 has 15 amino acids. This CDR3 reads CASSPTGTGVYEQYF. CDR3 DNA sequence: TGTGCCAGCTCACCAACCGGGACAGGGGTGTACGAGCAGTACTTC.

The rearrangement joins TRBV9 to TRBJ2-5, with D possibly being TRBD2 (6 bases). This CDR3 region has 15 residues. Deletions cut 0 bases from V and 2 bases from J, with 11 bases between. Looked up from germline, CDR1 is SGDLS and CDR2 is YYNGEE. CDR3 amino acids: CASSVGGTGQETQYF. DNA of the CDR3: TGTGCCAGCAGCGTAGGCGGGACTGGTCAAGAGACCCAGTACTTC.

This chain links TRBV10-3 with TRBJ1-2; maybe TRBD1 (5 bases). The CDR3 runs to 16 residues. Trimming removed 3 bases at V and 5 bases at J, with 19 bases between. Germline V gene lookup returns CDR1 ENHRY and CDR2 SYGVKD. CDR3 coding DNA: TGTGCCATCAGTGACCCTCCCCCGACAGAAGGGTATGGCTACACCTTC. It yields the protein CAISDPPPTEGYGYTF.

CDR3: CASKELRGRAQEQFF. The CDR3 region has the DNA TGTGCCAGCAAAGAACTTCGCGGGAGGGCCCAAGAGCAGTTCTTC. V usage is TRBV2 and J usage is TRBJ2-1; 9 bases are shared with TRBD2. Germline assignment: CDR1 SNHLY and CDR2 FYNNEI. V was pared by 7 bases and J by 10 bases, with 14 bases of the junction left unmatched. The CDR3 runs 15 residues.

The V gene is TRBV5-6, the J gene TRBJ2-5, with TRBD1 as a possible D gene (6 bases). The CDR3 is 14 residues long. V was trimmed by 1 base and J by 1 base, leaving 8 bases between them. The germline V gene encodes CDR1 SGHDT and CDR2 YYEEEE. The chain's CDR3 is CASSLWTAQETQYF. The CDR3 region has the DNA TGTGCCAGCAGCTTGTGGACAGCCCAAGAGACCCAGTACTTC.

The chain couples TRBV28 to TRBJ2-3; a possible D gene is TRBD1 (7 bases). The V end lost 7 bases, the J end lost 2 bases, and 16 bases lay between the germline ends. The CDR3 runs to 15 residues. Germline values: CDR1 MDHEN, CDR2 SYDVKM. The CDR3 sequence is CASTVGGQLTDTQYF. The CDR3 nucleotides are TGTGCCAGCACCGTGGGGGGACAGCTCACAGATACGCAGTATTTT.

This clone was counted a few times. V usage is TRBV7-3 and J usage is TRBJ2-1; 9 bases align to TRBD2. Looked up from germline, CDR1 is SGHTA and CDR2 is FQGTGA. CDR3 size: 16 residues. The ends lost 5 bases at V and 2 bases at J; junction bases unmatched: 7. CDR3 loop: CASSDTTSGTYNEQFF. In DNA, the CDR3 is TGTGCCAGCAGCGATACGACTAGCGGAACCTACAATGAGCAGTTCTTC. Complete variable domain (other parts from reference TRBV7-3 and TRBJ2-1): GAGVSQTPSNKVTEKGKYVELRCDPISGHTALYWYRQSLGQGPEFLIYFQGTGAADDSGLPNDRFFAVRPEGSVSTLKIQRTERGDSAVYLCASSDTTSGTYNEQFFGPGTRLTVL.

This clone was picked up one time. This chain uses TRBV19 with TRBJ1-4; 7 bases are a match to TRBD1. Germline CDR1 and CDR2: LNHDA and SQIVND (reference sequence). This CDR3 is 14 amino acids long. J was trimmed by 5 bases and V by 8 bases; bases with no gene match: 8. CDR3 region: CASSPGQMNEKLFF. The CDR3 DNA sequence: TGTGCCAGTTCGCCGGGACAGATGAATGAAAAACTGTTTTTT. Complete variable domain (other parts from reference TRBV19 and TRBJ1-4): DGGITQSPKYLFRKEGQNVTLSCEQNLNHDAMYWYRQDPGQGLRLIYYSQIVNDFQKGDIAEGYSVSREKKESFPLTVTSAQKNPTAFYLCASSPGQMNEKLFFGSGTQLSVL.

The rearrangement links TRBV18 to TRBJ1-5, with D unresolved. CDR3 length equals 14 residues. V lost 4 bases and J lost 5, with 12 bases in between. Germline CDR1 KGHSH, CDR2 LQKENI. The CDR3 spells CASSQTGTDQPQHF. DNA of the CDR3: TGTGCCAGCTCACAAACGGGTACGGATCAGCCCCAGCATTTT.

The rearrangement uses TRBV10-3 and TRBJ2-6, with D possibly being TRBD1 (6 bases). CDR1 and CDR2 (germline): ENHRY, SYGVKD. The CDR3 runs to 13 residues. Trimming stripped 11 bases from V and 4 bases from J, with 12 bases between. CDR3 nucleotides: TGTGCCTCACAGGGTTCCGGGGCCAACGTCCTGACTTTC. Its translation is CASQGSGANVLTF.

The chain joins TRBV7-8 to TRBJ1-4; D is unresolved. The CDR3 sequence is 15 residues long. Per the germline V gene, CDR1 is SGHVS and CDR2 is FQNEAQ. Trimming took 6 bases from V and 8 from J, leaving 19 bases between them. CDR3 loop: CASRPGHKLLEKLFF. CDR3 in DNA: TGTGCCAGCAGACCAGGCCATAAGTTGTTAGAAAAACTGTTTTTT.

J is TRBJ2-7 and V is TRBV21-1; no DNA check was done on the table's D call, TRBD1. TRBV21-1 is a known pseudogene. CDR3 length: 15 amino acids. The CDR3 is CASSKGDRGPYEQYF. The CDR3 DNA follows: TGTGCCAGCAGCAAAGGGGACAGGGGGCCCTACGAGCAGTACTTC.

This chain links TRBV30 with TRBJ1-2, with D tentatively TRBD1 (6 bases). This CDR3 is built from 12 residues. V lost 7 bases and J lost 3, with 12 bases in between. Germline-derived CDR1 and CDR2 are GTSNPN and SVGIG (reference sequence). Here the CDR3 reads CAFGDTYYGYTF. The CDR3 nucleotides read TGTGCCTTCGGGGACACCTACTATGGCTACACCTTC.

This clone came up a few times. The genes are TRBV7-9 and TRBJ2-5, with D perhaps matching TRBD2 (7 bases). The germline V gene encodes CDR1 SEHNR and CDR2 FQNEAQ (reference sequence). Trimming shortened V by 6 bases and J by 5 bases, and 13 bases separated the two germline ends. The CDR3 runs 13 residues. The CDR3 coding sequence is TGTGCCAGCAGGAAACAGGGAGGGGAGACCCAGTACTTC. Translation gives CASRKQGGETQYF.

V is TRBV9 and J is TRBJ2-5; TRBD2 agrees at 14 bases. The J segment lost 5 bases and the V segment lost 3 bases, leaving 12 bases of the junction unmatched. The CDR3 is made up of 18 amino acids. The germline V gene has CDR1 SGDLS and CDR2 YYNGEE. CDR3 DNA: TGTGCCAGCAGCGACGGGACTAGCGGGGGCCCCGAGGTCGAGACCCAGTACTTC. Translation gives CASSDGTSGGPEVETQYF. The full variable domain, its missing parts supplied by reference TRBV9 and TRBJ2-5, is DSGVTQTPKHLITATGQRVTLRCSPRSGDLSVYWYQQSLDQGLQFLIQYYNGEERAKGNILERFSAQQFPDLHSELNLSSLELGDSALYFCASSDGTSGGPEVETQYFGPGTRLLVL.

The sample holds a few counts of this clone. CDR3 nucleotide sequence: TGTGCCTGGAGTGTGGGGGGTCATAGCAATCAGCCCCAGCATTTT. This codes for CAWSVGGHSNQPQHF. The chain combines TRBV30 with TRBJ1-5; possible D gene TRBD1, 5 bases. This CDR3 comprises 15 residues. CDR1 GTSNPN and CDR2 SVGIG come from the germline V gene (reference sequence). Deletions cut 0 bases from V and 0 bases from J, with 9 bases between.

The V gene is TRBV19, the J gene TRBJ2-7; 8 bases agree with TRBD1. The length of the CDR3 is 17 residues. Germline CDR1 reads LNHDA; CDR2 reads SQIVND (reference sequence). Germline trimming cut 3 bases from V and 1 base from J; bases unmatched to any gene: 11. The CDR3: CASSIITPGQDSYEQYF. The CDR3, as DNA: TGTGCCAGTAGTATCATCACCCCGGGACAGGATTCCTACGAGCAGTACTTC. Full variable domain (outside the CDR3, taken from reference TRBV19 and TRBJ2-7): DGGITQSPKYLFRKEGQNVTLSCEQNLNHDAMYWYRQDPGQGLRLIYYSQIVNDFQKGDIAEGYSVSREKKESFPLTVTSAQKNPTAFYLCASSIITPGQDSYEQYFGPGTRLTVT.

This clone was seen a handful of times. V gene TRBV7-9 combines with J gene TRBJ2-3; TRBD1 is a possible D gene (6 bases). This CDR3 is built from 19 residues. The ends were cut back, 3 bases at V and 2 bases at J, with 24 bases in the middle. Germline V gives CDR1 SEHNR, CDR2 FQNEAQ (reference sequence). CDR3 nucleotide sequence: TGTGCCAGCAGCTTCTTAATTCGGACAGAAACAACAAACACAGATACGCAGTATTTT. It specifies CASSFLIRTETTNTDTQYF.

The J gene is TRBJ2-2, the V gene TRBV6-4, with D perhaps matching TRBD2 (6 bases). Germline assignment: CDR1 MRHNA and CDR2 SNTAGT. This CDR3 has 14 residues. Deletions cut 2 bases from V and 4 bases from J, with 8 bases between. The CDR3 DNA reads as TGTGCCAGCAGTGACACCGGGGGCACCGGGGAGCTGTTTTTT. As protein: CASSDTGGTGELFF.

The chain couples TRBV7-9 to TRBJ1-2, with 7 nucleotides matching TRBD1. This CDR3 comprises 15 residues. From germline, CDR1 is SEHNR and CDR2 FQNEAQ (reference sequence). The V and J ends lost 4 bases and 5 bases, in that order; junction bases with no gene match: 10. For the CDR3, the DNA is TGTGCCAGCAGCTCTACCGGGACAGAGATTTATGGCTACACCTTC. This gives the protein CASSSTGTEIYGYTF.

This chain uses TRBV25-1 with TRBJ1-5; TRBD1 agrees at 8 bases. The CDR3 consists of 18 residues. Germline CDR1 reads MGHDK; CDR2 reads SYGVNS. With 6 bases clipped from V and 6 bases from J, the junction kept 19 bases outside the gene matches. The CDR3 bases are TGTGCCAGCAGCGAGACTCCCCACCCGGACAGGGTCGCTCAGCCCCAGCATTTT. Amino acids: CASSETPHPDRVAQPQHF.

The J gene is TRBJ2-2, the V gene TRBV19; tentative D call: TRBD2 (5 bases). The germline CDR1 and CDR2 sequences are LNHDA and SQIVND (reference sequence). V was trimmed by 3 bases and J by 5 bases, leaving 7 bases between them. This CDR3 has 13 residues. CDR3: CASSMRETGELFF. CDR3 nucleotides: TGTGCCAGTAGTATGAGGGAAACCGGGGAGCTGTTTTTT.

This clone appeared a single time. V and J are TRBV4-1 and TRBJ2-7; 7 bases map to TRBD1. The CDR3 extends over 13 amino acids. The V gene's germline CDR1 is MGHRA and CDR2 YSYEKL. V gave up 4 bases and J gave up 5 bases; unmatched junction bases: 5. The CDR3 protein is CASSLGGSDEQYF. In DNA, the CDR3 is TGCGCCAGCAGCCTAGGGGGCAGCGACGAGCAGTACTTC.